The 10 T cell receptor beta chains below all came from one sample that was sequenced in a study of beta chain features in type 1 diabetes. cDNA synthesis used the whole RNA isolate, giving expressed TCRB sequences. Profiling relied on immunoSEQ multiplex PCR, and the TCRdb table lists in-frame clones only, not all of them. The sample has under 400,000 clones, around 19% seen once. Source material: naive CD4+ T cells from blood. Every receptor here comes from a woman between 18 and 29 years old in good health.

This clone was seen a few times. A junction boundary mismatches the germline segment, possibly from a read error. The rearrangement uses TRBV5-6 and TRBJ2-7; D is possibly TRBD1 (6 bases). The CDR3 loop spans 12 amino acids. The germline gives CDR1 SGHDT, CDR2 YYEEEE. CDR3 amino acids: CASSYSQGLGNF. The CDR3 nucleotides read TGTGCCAGCAGCTACTCACAGGGATTAGGTAACTTC.

The J gene is TRBJ2-5, the V gene TRBV25-1; 11 nucleotides agree with TRBD1. V lost 4 bases and J lost 2; bases outside the gene matches: 3. CDR1 MGHDK and CDR2 SYGVNS come from the germline V gene. CDR3 size: 15 residues. The CDR3 nucleotides read TGTGCCAGCAGTGCCGGGACAGGGGGGCAAGAGACCCAGTACTTC. The encoded protein is CASSAGTGGQETQYF.

The genes are TRBV2 and TRBJ1-5; D is possibly TRBD1 (5 bases). This CDR3 spans 14 amino acids. CDR1 SNHLY and CDR2 FYNNEI come from the germline V gene. Trimming cost V 3 bases and J 7 bases, with 13 bases left between them. The CDR3 here is CASSEGRLGQPQHF. CDR3 in DNA: TGTGCCAGCAGTGAGGGGCGGCTCGGCCAGCCCCAGCATTTT. Using reference TRBV2 and TRBJ1-5 for the parts outside the CDR3, the full variable domain is EPEVTQTPSHQVTQMGQEVILRCVPISNHLYFYWYRQILGQKVEFLVSFYNNEISEKSEIFDDQFSVERPDGSNFTLKIRSTKLEDSAMYFCASSEGRLGQPQHFGDGTRLSIL.

This clone was seen a handful of times. The chain links TRBV7-9 to TRBJ2-1; 12 nucleotides line up with TRBD1. Germline assignment: CDR1 SEHNR and CDR2 FQNEAQ (reference sequence). This CDR3 contains 15 residues. The J segment lost 9 bases and the V segment lost 5 bases, leaving 8 bases of the junction unmatched. CDR3 region: CASSATGQGAGEQFF. In DNA, the CDR3 is TGTGCCAGCAGCGCTACGGGACAGGGGGCAGGTGAGCAGTTCTTC.

This clone was counted only a few times. This chain uses TRBV4-1 with TRBJ2-2, with 7 nucleotides matching TRBD1. Per the germline V gene, CDR1 is MGHRA and CDR2 is YSYEKL. This CDR3 has 16 residues. Germline trimming cut 3 bases from V and 2 bases from J; bases unmatched to any gene: 6. CDR3 residues: CASSQWTGGNTGELFF. Written as DNA, the CDR3 is TGCGCCAGCAGCCAGTGGACAGGCGGAAACACCGGGGAGCTGTTTTTT.

The gene calls are TRBV29-1 and TRBJ1-2; 9 bases align to TRBD1. Trimming took 6 bases from V and 8 from J; bases not matched to a gene: 13. CDR1 SQVTM and CDR2 ANQGSEA come from the germline V gene. The CDR3 is made up of 14 amino acids. The CDR3 DNA follows: TGCAGCGTCGCCAAGGACAGGGGAGCGGAGGGCTACACCTTC. Protein: CSVAKDRGAEGYTF.

With regard to this clone: In the same sample, other DNA sequences code for this CDR3. The gene calls are TRBV30 and TRBJ1-2; tentative D call: TRBD1 (5 bases). The CDR3 extends over 12 amino acids. The germline CDR1 and CDR2 sequences are GTSNPN and SVGIG (reference sequence). V shed 3 bases and J shed 4 bases, with 9 bases lying between them. This CDR3 is CAWRGQGYGYTF. DNA of the CDR3: TGTGCCTGGAGGGGGCAAGGCTATGGCTACACCTTC.

The gene calls are TRBV18 and TRBJ2-6; D is perhaps TRBD2 (6 bases). The CDR3 is 16 amino acids. Germline V lookup: CDR1 KGHSH, CDR2 LQKENI. V was trimmed by 6 bases and J by 3 bases, leaving 15 bases between them. The CDR3 DNA is TGTGCCAGCTCCATCCGGGGGATTGGTGGGGCCAACGTCCTGACTTTC. Amino acids: CASSIRGIGGANVLTF.

The V and J genes are TRBV7-3 and TRBJ2-3; D remains unclear. Trimming pared 8 bases from V and 4 bases from J, leaving 10 bases between. Germline V gene sequence: CDR1 SGHTA, CDR2 FQGTGA. This CDR3 has 12 amino acids. CDR3 DNA: TGTGCCAGCGGTCGTCCGGCAGATACGCAGTATTTT. It translates to CASGRPADTQYF.

This clone was seen only a few times. This chain joins TRBV21-1 and TRBJ2-1; the table's D call, TRBD1, has no DNA check behind it. TRBV21-1 is classified as a pseudogene. The CDR3 extends over 12 amino acids. The CDR3 sequence: CASRPGGHEQFF. The CDR3 DNA reads as TGTGCCAGCCGACCAGGGGGCCATGAGCAGTTCTTC.